A selection of T cell receptor beta chains follows, all from one sample in a study of blood T cell repertoires in COVID-19. Assay used: immunoSEQ multiplex PCR; TCRdb lists only in-frame clones, some missing. The sample comprises 280,000 or so clones, around 90% of which are singletons, and about 1.7% rests with the top ten. The sample was PBMCs or T cells enriched from blood (not recorded which). The receptors here all came from a woman between 18 and 29 years old with acute COVID-19. CDR3s include the opening cysteine and the closing phenylalanine or tryptophan. The D gene is left open where the match is weak. The listing skips clone size in some rows; elsewhere it reads once, few, many or a size class.

V	D	J	size	CDR3	DNA
TRBV19	.	TRBJ1-5	.	CATSLRDSNQPQHF	TGTGCCACCTCCCTCCGGGATAGCAATCAGCCCCAGCATTTT
TRBV11-2	TRBD2	TRBJ2-2	.	CASSSTSGRRAGELFF	TGTGCCAGCAGCTCGACTAGCGGGAGAAGGGCCGGGGAGCTGTTTTTT
TRBV7-8	TRBD2	TRBJ2-7	.	CASSLVLSGGRYEQYF	TGTGCCAGCAGCTTAGTTCTTTCGGGGGGAAGATACGAGCAGTACTTC
TRBV7-9	TRBD2	TRBJ2-7	few	CASTRGGLPYEQYF	TGTGCCAGCACCCGGGGGGGCCTCCCCTACGAGCAGTACTTC
TRBV19	TRBD1	TRBJ2-3	.	CASSIGRQGPGTDTQYF	TGTGCCAGTAGTATTGGGCGACAGGGGCCGGGGACAGATACGCAGTATTTT
TRBV18	.	TRBJ2-1	.	CASSPNSGSYNEQFF	TGTGCCAGCTCACCCAACAGCGGGTCTTACAATGAGCAGTTCTTC
TRBV7-2	.	TRBJ1-4	once	CASSPQTGLNEKLFF	TGTGCCAGCAGCCCCCAGACAGGATTGAATGAAAAACTGTTTTTT
TRBV18	TRBD1	TRBJ1-1	.	CASSWTGGSPEAFF	TGTGCCAGCTCATGGACAGGGGGATCGCCTGAAGCTTTCTTT
TRBV28	.	TRBJ2-7	.	CASHSGRHYEQYF	TGTGCCAGCCATTCAGGGCGGCACTACGAGCAGTACTTC
TRBV28	.	TRBJ2-3	.	CASSFGFQGPDTQYF	TGTGCCAGCAGTTTTGGGTTCCAGGGTCCAGATACGCAGTATTTT
TRBV7-9	.	TRBJ1-3	.	CASSLGQPRSGNTIYF	TGTGCCAGCAGCTTAGGACAGCCCCGCTCTGGAAACACCATATATTTT
TRBV5-8	.	TRBJ2-3	few	CARTTASGSDTQYF	TGTGCCAGAACGACTGCATCGGGGTCAGATACGCAGTATTTT
TRBV7-8	.	TRBJ2-7	.	CASSSKTGTYEQYF	TGTGCCAGCAGCTCCAAGACAGGAACCTACGAGCAGTACTTC
TRBV12-3/TRBV12-4	TRBD2	TRBJ2-7	.	CASSLRREWQYF	TGTGCCAGCAGTTTGAGGCGGGAGTGGCAGTACTTC
TRBV19	.	TRBJ1-2	.	CASSTPYGVYGYTF	TGTGCCAGTAGTACCCCATACGGGGTTTATGGCTACACCTTC
TRBV18	TRBD1	TRBJ2-1	.	CASSRTGGNEQFF	TGTGCCAGCTCACGGACAGGGGGCAATGAGCAGTTCTTC
TRBV15	TRBD1	TRBJ2-7	.	CATSRGQGPTYEQYF	TGTGCCACCAGCAGAGGACAGGGCCCCACCTACGAGCAGTACTTC
TRBV5-1	TRBD1	TRBJ2-2	.	CASSWTGLVGELFF	TGCGCCAGCAGCTGGACAGGGTTGGTCGGGGAGCTGTTTTTT
TRBV6-5	TRBD1	TRBJ2-5	.	CASSPDRGLQETQYF	TGTGCCAGCAGTCCCGACAGGGGGTTGCAAGAGACCCAGTACTTC
TRBV19	.	TRBJ1-6	.	CASSIEAVSSYNSPLHF	TGTGCCAGTAGTATTGAGGCGGTTAGCTCCTATAATTCACCCCTCCACTTT
TRBV7-9	.	TRBJ2-7	.	CASSLVAPVIYEQYF	TGTGCCAGCAGCTTAGTCGCTCCGGTGATCTACGAGCAGTACTTC
TRBV5-1	.	TRBJ2-5	once	CASSLVTEVPQETQYF	TGCGCCAGCAGCTTAGTGACAGAGGTTCCTCAAGAGACCCAGTACTTC
TRBV3-1/TRBV3-2	.	TRBJ1-6	few	CASSQFTEAHNSPLHF	TGTGCCAGCAGCCAATTTACCGAAGCTCATAATTCACCCCTCCACTTT
TRBV6-5	.	TRBJ1-1	.	CASSYSGHPGTEAFF	TGTGCCAGCAGTTACTCGGGACACCCGGGCACTGAAGCTTTCTTT
TRBV28	.	TRBJ2-1	.	CASSLWQGTTSYNEQFF	TGTGCCAGCAGTTTATGGCAGGGGACGACCTCCTACAATGAGCAGTTCTTC
TRBV2	.	TRBJ2-5	few	CASLPRRETQYF	TGTGCCAGCCTTCCGCGTAGAGAGACCCAGTACTTC
TRBV6-5	TRBD1	TRBJ1-5	.	CASSSRTGGNQPQHF	TGTGCCAGCAGTTCTAGGACAGGGGGCAATCAGCCCCAGCATTTT
TRBV7-6	TRBD1	TRBJ2-7	.	CASSLAQGGTYEQYF	TGTGCCAGCAGCTTAGCACAGGGGGGTACCTACGAGCAGTACTTC
TRBV5-8	.	TRBJ1-5	.	CASSQPRSGYQPQHF	TGTGCCAGCAGCCAACCTCGGAGCGGCTATCAGCCCCAGCATTTT
TRBV18	TRBD2	TRBJ2-1	.	CASSPATSGNNEQFF	TGTGCCAGCTCACCGGCGACTAGCGGTAACAATGAGCAGTTCTTC
TRBV7-8	.	TRBJ1-6	once	CASSLIRQLNSPLHF	TGTGCCAGCAGCCTAATCCGACAGCTAAATTCACCCCTCCACTTT
TRBV9	.	TRBJ1-2	.	CASSPRSPGPYGYTF	TGTGCCAGCAGTCCAAGGTCCCCAGGGCCCTATGGCTACACCTTC
TRBV7-6	.	TRBJ2-7	.	CASSLATDRIYEQYF	TGTGCCAGCAGCTTAGCCACCGACAGGATCTACGAGCAGTACTTC
TRBV12-3/TRBV12-4	.	TRBJ1-1	.	CASSFFLYTEAFF	TGTGCCAGCAGTTTTTTCCTCTACACTGAAGCTTTCTTT
TRBV12-3/TRBV12-4	.	TRBJ1-1	.	CASSLGGNTEAFF	TGTGCCAGCAGTCTCGGAGGGAACACTGAAGCTTTCTTT
TRBV7-9	.	TRBJ1-2	once	CASSLGGANYGYTF	TGTGCCAGCAGCTTAGGGGGAGCCAACTATGGCTACACCTTC
TRBV12-3/TRBV12-4	.	TRBJ1-1	.	CASIPTGNTEAFF	TGTGCCAGCATACCCACGGGGAACACTGAAGCTTTCTTT
TRBV29-1	TRBD2	TRBJ2-6	once	CSVVGGIGANVLTF	TGCAGCGTTGTGGGGGGGATTGGGGCCAACGTCCTGACTTTC
TRBV7-2	TRBD2	TRBJ2-7	.	CASSLVSSGNYEQYF	TGTGCCAGCAGCTTAGTGTCTAGCGGGAACTACGAGCAGTACTTC
TRBV10-3	.	TRBJ1-3	.	CAISERQGFSGNTIYF	TGTGCCATCAGTGAGAGGCAGGGGTTCTCTGGAAACACCATATATTTT
TRBV7-6	.	TRBJ2-2	.	CASSLEGVRSTGELFF	TGTGCCAGCAGCTTAGAGGGGGTCAGAAGCACCGGGGAGCTGTTTTTT
TRBV10-3	TRBD2	TRBJ2-3	.	CAIGPPSGTTQYF	TGTGCCATCGGCCCCCCTAGCGGAACTACGCAGTATTTT